These 8 T cell receptor beta chains came from one sample sequenced in a study of T cell repertoires in aging, cancer and after chemotherapy. TCR beta rearrangements were amplified from peripheral blood genomic DNA. Rearranged V-D-J TRB sequences were amplified with a mixed TRB-A/B primer pool. Using its own MiXCR run on the multiplex PCR reads, TCRdb lists one record per CDR3 protein. The sample has about 10,000 distinct CDR3 sequences, 30% to 40% seen once. Material: blood. These receptors were collected from a human donor in good health.

The rearrangement links TRBV6-1 to TRBJ2-1; D gene uncertain. Germline CDR1 MNHNS, CDR2 SASEGT. This CDR3 has 14 residues. Deletions cut 4 bases from V and 5 bases from J, with 12 bases between. Here the CDR3 reads CASSVSLTNNEQFF. In nucleotides, the CDR3 is TGTGCCAGCAGTGTTAGTCTCACCAACAATGAGCAGTTCTTC.

This sequence joins TRBV5-1 and TRBJ2-5; 16 nucleotides align to TRBD2. The V segment lost 4 bases and the J segment 5 bases; nucleotides outside the gene matches: 11. Germline lookup yields CDR1 SGHRS and CDR2 YFSETQ. The CDR3 has 18 residues. The CDR3 DNA sequence: TGCGCCAGCAGCCATTTTGGGACTAGCGGGAGGGGGATGGAGACCCAGTACTTC. Translated: CASSHFGTSGRGMETQYF.

The chain joins TRBV30 to TRBJ2-3; possible D gene TRBD1, 6 bases. The V end was cut by 2 bases, the J end by 7 bases, with 10 bases between. The CDR3 extends over 12 amino acids. Germline values: CDR1 GTSNPN, CDR2 SVGIG (reference sequence). CDR3: CAWSPGQNTQYF. The CDR3 DNA reads as TGTGCCTGGAGTCCGGGACAAAATACGCAGTATTTT. The full variable domain, rest sourced from reference TRBV30 and TRBJ2-3, is SQTIHQWPATLVQPVGSPLSLECTVEGTSNPNLYWYRQAAGRGLQLLFYSVGIGQISSEVPQNLSASRPQDRQFILSSKKLLLSDSGFYLCAWSPGQNTQYFGPGTRLTVL.

The J gene is TRBJ1-2, the V gene TRBV10-3, with D uncertain. The germline V and J ends were trimmed by 6 bases and 5 bases, with 19 bases remaining between them. Germline lookup yields CDR1 ENHRY and CDR2 SYGVKD. This CDR3 is built from 15 residues. The CDR3 DNA is TGTGCCATCAGGAAAGACGGCCTTGTAGGGTATGGCTACACCTTC. Translating gives CAIRKDGLVGYGYTF.

About this clonotype itself: The junction and the germline gene differ at one end; a read error may be behind it. The rearrangement links TRBV7-9 to TRBJ2-7; 8 nucleotides match TRBD2. The CDR3 has 13 amino acids. Germline CDR1 and CDR2: SEHNR and FQNEAQ (reference sequence). The CDR3 DNA reads as TGTGTCAGCAGCCGCCCCGGGAGGGACGAGCAGTACTTC. Protein sequence: CVSSRPGRDEQYF. The variable domain in full, completed from reference TRBV7-9 and TRBJ2-7, reads DTGVSQNPRHKITKRGQNVTFRCDPISEHNRLYWYRQTLGQGPEFLTYFQNEAQLEKSRLLSDRFSAERPKGSFSTLEIQRTEQGDSAMYLCVSSRPGRDEQYFGPGTRLTVT.

This clonotype has more than one count but fewer than ten. This chain's CDR3 is CASSYATGPYEQYF. CDR3 DNA: TGTGCCAGCAGTTACGCGACAGGGCCCTACGAGCAGTACTTC. The V call is TRBV6-5, the J call TRBJ2-7, with TRBD1 identical over 7 bases. V lost 2 bases, J lost 2 bases, and 3 bases stayed unmatched. The CDR3 has 14 residues. Germline CDR1 is MNHEY and CDR2 is SVGAGI.

The CDR3 nucleotides are TGTGCCGGGGGGACGGACCGTCGCAATCAGCCCCAGCATTTT. The encoded protein is CAGGTDRRNQPQHF. This chain joins TRBV6-1 and TRBJ1-5; a possible D gene is TRBD1 (5 bases). Germline V gene data show CDR1 as MNHNS and CDR2 as SASEGT. The V gene lost 11 bases and the J gene lost 2 bases, with 16 bases spanning the gap. There are 14 residues in the CDR3.

With respect to this clonotype: The junction shows a germline mismatch at one end, possibly a read error. The V call is TRBV19, the J call TRBJ2-7; 7 bases agree with TRBD2. Germline-derived CDR1 and CDR2 are LNHDA and SQIVND (reference sequence). The CDR3 is 14 residues long. CDR3 in amino acids: CASSIGRECYKQYF. As DNA, the CDR3 is TGTGCCAGTAGTATCGGGCGGGAGTGCTACAAGCAGTACTTC. Full variable domain (remainder filled in from reference TRBV19 and TRBJ2-7): DGGITQSPKYLFRKEGQNVTLSCEQNLNHDAMYWYRQDPGQGLRLIYYSQIVNDFQKGDIAEGYSVSREKKESFPLTVTSAQKNPTAFYLCASSIGRECYKQYFGPGTRLTVT.